The entry below gives a single T cell receptor beta chain sequence along with its context. The CDR3 has 19 residues. Germline-derived CDR1 and CDR2 are KGHSH and LQKENI. Trimming removed 2 bases from V and 5 bases from J; junction bases left unmatched: 17. The data are from a study of cytomegalovirus exposure and HLA in healthy donors. The PCR was carried out with 60 Vbeta primers and 13 Jbeta primers. Libraries were prepared by immunoSEQ multiplex PCR; TCRdb keeps only in-frame clonotypes and omits some of them. This table lists about 53,000 clones. The J gene is TRBJ1-5, the V gene TRBV18; 8 bases align to TRBD1. Sequencing used PBMCs. This sequence was found in a woman between 18 and 29 years old in good health and CMV-seronegative. This chain's CDR3 is CASSPWAPGQGWGDQPQHF. DNA for the CDR3: TGTGCCAGCTCACCATGGGCCCCAGGACAGGGTTGGGGGGATCAGCCCCAGCATTTT. The variable domain in full, with the rest retrieved from reference TRBV18 and TRBJ1-5, is NAGVMQNPRHLVRRRGQEARLRCSPMKGHSHVYWYRQLPEEGLKFMVYLQKENIIDESGMPKERFSAEFPKEGPSILRIQQVVRGDSAAYFCASSPWAPGQGWGDQPQHFGDGTRLSIL.